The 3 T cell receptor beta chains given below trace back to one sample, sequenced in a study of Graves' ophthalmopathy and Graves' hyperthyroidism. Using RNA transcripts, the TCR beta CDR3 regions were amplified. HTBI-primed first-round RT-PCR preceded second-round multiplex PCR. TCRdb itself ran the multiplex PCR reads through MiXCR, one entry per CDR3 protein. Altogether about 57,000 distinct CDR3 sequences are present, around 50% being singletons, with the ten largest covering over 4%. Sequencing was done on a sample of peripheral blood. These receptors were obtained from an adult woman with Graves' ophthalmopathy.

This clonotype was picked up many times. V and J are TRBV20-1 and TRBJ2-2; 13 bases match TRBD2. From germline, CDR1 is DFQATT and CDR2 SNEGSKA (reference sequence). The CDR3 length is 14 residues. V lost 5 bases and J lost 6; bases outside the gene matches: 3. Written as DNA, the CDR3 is TGCAGTGCTCAACTAGCGGGAGGGCCCGGGGAGCTGTTTTTT. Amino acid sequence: CSAQLAGGPGELFF.

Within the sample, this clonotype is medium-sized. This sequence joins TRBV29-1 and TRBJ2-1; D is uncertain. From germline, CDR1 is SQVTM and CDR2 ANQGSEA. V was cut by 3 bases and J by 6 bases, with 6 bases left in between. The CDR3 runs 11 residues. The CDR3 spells CSVEAGNEQFF. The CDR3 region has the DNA TGCAGCGTTGAGGCCGGCAATGAGCAGTTCTTC.

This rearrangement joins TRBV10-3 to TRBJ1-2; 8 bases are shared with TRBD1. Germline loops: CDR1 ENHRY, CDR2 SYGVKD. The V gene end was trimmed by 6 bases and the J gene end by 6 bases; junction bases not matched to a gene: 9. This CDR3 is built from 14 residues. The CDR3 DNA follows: TGTGCCATCAGACTACCGGCACAGGGGGATGGCTACACCTTC. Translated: CAIRLPAQGDGYTF.